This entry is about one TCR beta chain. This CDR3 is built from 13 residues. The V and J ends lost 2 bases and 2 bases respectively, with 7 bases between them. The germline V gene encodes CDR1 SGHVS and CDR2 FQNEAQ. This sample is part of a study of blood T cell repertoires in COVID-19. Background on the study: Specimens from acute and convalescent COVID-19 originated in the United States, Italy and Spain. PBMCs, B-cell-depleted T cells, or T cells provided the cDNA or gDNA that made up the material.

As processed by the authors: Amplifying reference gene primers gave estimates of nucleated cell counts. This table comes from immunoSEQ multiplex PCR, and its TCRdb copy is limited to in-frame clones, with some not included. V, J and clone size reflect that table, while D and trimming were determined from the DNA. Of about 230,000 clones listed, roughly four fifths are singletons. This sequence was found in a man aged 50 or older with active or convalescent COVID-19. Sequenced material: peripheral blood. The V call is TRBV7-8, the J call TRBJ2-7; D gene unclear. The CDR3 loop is CASSLSLPYEQYF. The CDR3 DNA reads TGTGCCAGCAGCTTATCACTTCCCTACGAGCAGTACTTC.